These 21 T cell receptor beta chains share one sample of origin, sequenced in a study of tumor-infiltrating lymphocytes in primary liver carcinoma. The tissue used was unsorted bulk material of 20-30 mg. RNA and DNA were co-extracted from it with the AllPrep DNA/RNA mini kit. The investigators made TCR beta cDNA from roughly 0.55 ug total RNA, using a constant-region primer. For TCR beta, libraries were produced by three nested multiplex PCR rounds using slightly modified ARM-PCR. Two initial PCR rounds of around 9 cycles each paired TRBV1-TRBV30 forward primers with a C-beta reverse primer. TCRdb reprocessed the multiplex PCR reads via MiXCR and lists one record per CDR3 protein. Of around 88,000 distinct CDR3 sequences listed, about 70% are singletons. The sequencing input was tumor-adjacent normal liver tissue. The receptor set was obtained from a man aged 40-50 years with primary liver carcinoma and hepatitis B virus infection.

On this clonotype itself: At one boundary the junction diverges from the germline segment, which might be a read error. This rearrangement joins TRBV11-2 to TRBJ2-2, with 10 bases aligning to TRBD2. The CDR3 spans 17 residues. Germline V gene data show CDR1 as SGHAT and CDR2 as FQNNGV. The CDR3 DNA reads as TGTGCCAGCAGCCCATTAGCGGGAGGACTGAGGGCCGGGGAGCCGTTTTTT. Translating it yields CASSPLAGGLRAGEPFF.

This clonotype was observed a few times. The chain carries TRBV20-1 and TRBJ2-7, with a possible D match to TRBD1 (5 bases). Germline V gene sequence: CDR1 DFQATT, CDR2 SNEGSKA (reference sequence). This CDR3 spans 15 amino acids. V dropped 5 bases and J dropped 1 base, with 18 bases sitting between them. The CDR3: CSAHPFREGSYEQYF. In DNA form, the CDR3 reads TGCAGTGCTCACCCCTTCAGGGAAGGATCCTACGAGCAGTACTTC.

This clonotype has just a few counts. This rearrangement joins TRBV28 to TRBJ1-1, with 9 bases fitting TRBD1. Germline V gene data show CDR1 as MDHEN and CDR2 as SYDVKM. The CDR3 is 14 residues long. With V trimmed by 7 bases and J by 4 bases, 7 bases remained unmatched. The CDR3 DNA sequence: TGTGCCAGCAACCTACAGGGGGCGATCACTGAAGCTTTCTTT. The encoded protein is CASNLQGAITEAFF. Full variable domain (remainder filled in from reference TRBV28 and TRBJ1-1): DVKVTQSSRYLVKRTGEKVFLECVQDMDHENMFWYRQDPGLGLRLIYFSYDVKMKEKGDIPEGYSVSREKKERFSLILESASTNQTSMYLCASNLQGAITEAFFGQGTRLTVV.

This clonotype was counted a single time. The junction and the germline gene differ at one end; a read error may be behind it. J is TRBJ2-3 and V is TRBV4-1; no clear D gene. The CDR3 sequence is 13 residues long. Germline loops: CDR1 MGHRA, CDR2 YSYEKL. CDR3 sequence: CASSQEYGDMQYF. The CDR3 region has the DNA TGCGCTAGCAGCCAAGAATACGGAGATATGCAGTATTTT.

The sample holds many counts of this clonotype. The V call is TRBV29-1, the J call TRBJ2-2; 8 positions match TRBD1. After removal of 7 bases from V and 7 bases from J, the junction contained 8 bases not matched to a gene. The V gene's germline CDR1 is SQVTM and CDR2 ANQGSEA. The CDR3 totals 13 residues. The CDR3 region is CSASGQANGELFF. CDR3 in DNA: TGCAGCGCATCGGGACAGGCGAACGGGGAGCTGTTTTTT.

This clonotype has only one observation. Compared with germline, one end of the junction differs, possibly owing to a read error. For the CDR3, the DNA is TGTGCCAGCAGCCAAGCTGAGCGTGGGCTAGATGGCTACAACTTC. It translates to CASSQAERGLDGYNF. The chain combines TRBV4-2 with TRBJ1-2; no firm D call. The CDR3 runs 15 residues. Germline values: CDR1 LGHNA, CDR2 YNFKEQ.

The chain couples TRBV6-1 to TRBJ2-1; no firm D call. Trimming removed 9 bases at V and 12 bases at J, with 21 bases between. This CDR3 has 13 amino acids. Per germline, CDR1 MNHNS and CDR2 SASEGT. The CDR3 coding sequence is TGTGCCAGTACCGTTACACCGATAACGTGGCAGTTCTTC. It codes for CASTVTPITWQFF.

Details on this clonotype: A read error may account for a junction end that differs from germline. The chain is built from TRBV6-6 and TRBJ2-7; 11 bases are shared with TRBD2. The CDR3 totals 16 residues. Germline values: CDR1 MNHNY, CDR2 SVGAGI (reference sequence). The CDR3 nucleotides are TGTGCCAGCAGTTCCCTGACTAGCGGGGATCCCTACAAGCAGTACTTC. Its translation is CASSSLTSGDPYKQYF.

As to this clonotype: Just one base apart from a much larger clone, this may be a read error. The rearrangement links TRBV29-1 to TRBJ2-1, with D unclear. Germline V gives CDR1 SQVTM, CDR2 ANQGSEA. The CDR3 length is 13 residues. V shed 5 bases and J shed 9 bases, with 17 bases lying between them. This CDR3 is CSVPSSGYGEQFF. The DNA of the CDR3 is TGCAGCGTTCCCAGTTCCGGGTACGGTGAGCAGTTCTTC.

Concerning this clonotype: One base away lies a much larger clone, so this may be a sequencing read error. The chain has TRBV5-5 and TRBJ2-1; no clear D. The CDR3 spans 12 residues. The V end lost 4 bases, the J end lost 7 bases, and 9 bases lay between the germline ends. CDR1 and CDR2 from the germline V gene are SGHKS and YYEKEE (reference sequence). Here the CDR3 reads CASSLNGNEQFF. DNA for the CDR3: TGTGCCAGCAGCCTTAACGGGAATGAGCAGTTCTTC.

The CDR3 sequence is CSVVDDVSEQFF. The CDR3 DNA reads TGCAGCGTTGTTGATGATGTAAGTGAGCAGTTCTTC. The chain couples TRBV29-1 to TRBJ2-1, with D unclear. The CDR3 runs 12 residues. In germline, CDR1 is SQVTM, CDR2 ANQGSEA. Trimming shortened V by 4 bases and J by 9 bases, and 13 bases separated the two germline ends.

Notes on this clonotype: A read error may account for a junction end that differs from germline. The chain is built from TRBV13 and TRBJ2-7, with 14 bases aligning to TRBD2. Germline V gives CDR1 PRHDT, CDR2 FYEKMQ (reference sequence). CDR3 length: 14 amino acids. The CDR3 region has the DNA TGTGCCAGCAATTATGGACTAGCGGGAGGAGAGCAGCACTTC. As protein: CASNYGLAGGEQHF. Full variable domain (missing parts from reference TRBV13 and TRBJ2-7): AAGVIQSPRHLIKEKRETATLKCYPIPRHDTVYWYQQGPGQDPQFLISFYEKMQSDKGSIPDRFSAQQFSDYHSELNMSSLELGDSALYFCASNYGLAGGEQHFGPGTRLTVT.

In its sample, this clonotype was seen once. This chain uses TRBV6-5 with TRBJ2-7, with a tentative D call TRBD2 (5 bases). The CDR3 sequence is 14 residues long. Trimming shortened V by 4 bases and J by 7 bases, and 17 bases separated the two germline ends. Germline loops: CDR1 MNHEY, CDR2 SVGAGI. CDR3 region: CASSSLASHNEQYF. In nucleotides, the CDR3 is TGTGCCAGCAGTTCGCTAGCTTCCCACAATGAGCAGTACTTC.

The J gene is TRBJ2-3, the V gene TRBV3-1, with 12 bases aligning to TRBD1. Germline V gene sequence: CDR1 LGHDT, CDR2 YNNKEL (reference sequence). The J segment lost 5 bases and the V segment lost 3 bases, leaving 9 bases of the junction unmatched. This CDR3 has 17 amino acids. The CDR3 region has the DNA TGTGCCAGCAGCCACTCACTATGGGACAGGGGGCAAGATACGCAGTATTTT. Its translation: CASSHSLWDRGQDTQYF.

Worth noting for this clonotype: Relative to the germline gene, one junction end is altered; a read error may explain this. The chain joins TRBV6-5 to TRBJ2-7; no clear D. The CDR3 is 13 amino acids. CDR1 MNHEY and CDR2 SVGAGI come from the germline V gene. In nucleotides, the CDR3 is TGTGCCAACAGTTACTACAGCTCCTACGAGCAGTACTTC. Amino acids: CANSYYSSYEQYF.

This sequence joins TRBV4-1 and TRBJ1-1; 8 bases are shared with TRBD1. Germline V CDR1 and CDR2: MGHRA, YSYEKL. Germline trimming cut 8 bases from V and 5 bases from J; bases unmatched to any gene: 13. This CDR3 is built from 15 residues. The CDR3, as DNA: TGCGCCAGCGGCGAACCAGAGACAGGGGAAACTGAAGCTTTCTTT. Translated, it gives CASGEPETGETEAFF.

The chain uses TRBV28 and TRBJ1-2; maybe TRBD1 (6 bases). The CDR3 runs 17 residues. Germline CDR1 is MDHEN and CDR2 is SYDVKM. The germline V and J ends were trimmed by 5 bases and 3 bases, with 22 bases remaining between them. This chain's CDR3 is CASSPAEGQLAHYGYTF. The CDR3, as DNA: TGTGCCAGCAGTCCCGCGGAAGGACAGTTGGCCCACTATGGCTACACCTTC.

Remarks on this clonotype: Being one base from a much bigger clone, this may be a read error. The chain couples TRBV12-3 or TRBV12-4 to TRBJ2-7; 12 bases fit TRBD2. This CDR3 has 15 residues. The CDR3 is CASSSRLAGVYERYF. In nucleotides, the CDR3 is TGTGCCAGCAGTTCGCGACTAGCGGGGGTTTACGAGCGGTACTTC.

To note about this clonotype: This may arise from a read error, as a much more abundant clone is one base away. The CDR3 carries no conserved terminal phenylalanine or tryptophan, so it likely arises from a read error. The rearrangement links TRBV6-5 to TRBJ2-3; a possible D gene is TRBD2 (5 bases). The CDR3 loop spans 14 amino acids. Germline CDR1 reads MNHEY; CDR2 reads SVGAGI. V gave up 7 bases and J gave up 4 bases, with 15 bases separating them. As DNA, the CDR3 is TGTGCCAGCAAGGTCGACTACGGTGCAGATACGCAGTATTCT. This sequence encodes CASKVDYGADTQYS.

The rearrangement joins TRBV28 to TRBJ2-7; TRBD1 or TRBD2 may be the D gene (5 bases each). Germline V gene data show CDR1 as MDHEN and CDR2 as SYDVKM. The CDR3 spans 13 residues. The V end was cut by 5 bases, the J end by 5 bases, with 13 bases between. CDR3 residues: CASSAGRGDEQYF. The DNA of the CDR3 is TGTGCCAGCAGTGCTGGTAGGGGAGACGAGCAGTACTTC.

This clonotype has just one count. The conserved phenylalanine or tryptophan normally closing the CDR3 is absent here, so this likely arose from a read error. Because the CDR3's place on the DNA is in doubt, the DNA is left out and the CDR3 is given as listed by TCRdb. This rearrangement joins TRBV11-2 to TRBJ2-7; the D call TRBD1 from the table was never checked on the DNA. Germline V lookup: CDR1 SGHAT, CDR2 FQNNGV. The CDR3 totals 12 residues, both ends included. The chain's CDR3 is CASSSDSYEHYL.